These 3 T cell receptor beta chains came from one sample sequenced in a study of T-cell reconstitution after alpha-beta-depleted transplantation in children. A TCRbeta library incorporating unique molecular identifiers was prepared. TCRdb reanalysed the PCR reads using MiXCR and keeps one entry per CDR3 protein. The sample has about 610,000 distinct CDR3 sequences; 8% to 11% are singletons. Sample: PBMCs from the stem cell graft donor, taken from the stem cell graft. Source of these receptors: a human donor who donated a stem cell graft to a child with acute myeloid leukemia.

The rearrangement uses TRBV18 and TRBJ2-1, with 12 bases that match TRBD1. Germline-derived CDR1 and CDR2 are KGHSH and LQKENI. CDR3 length: 18 residues. The V segment lost 8 bases and the J segment 4 bases; nucleotides outside the gene matches: 15. CDR3 nucleotides: TGTGCCAGCGGCAAGGGGACAGGGGGCCTGGTAGAGTACAATGAGCAGTTCTTC. Protein: CASGKGTGGLVEYNEQFF.

This chain uses TRBV12-3 or TRBV12-4 with TRBJ1-1, with 7 bases matching TRBD1. The V segment lost 6 bases and the J segment 11 bases; nucleotides outside the gene matches: 9. The CDR3 extends over 12 amino acids. Here the CDR3 reads CASRPSTGLAFF. The CDR3 DNA sequence: TGTGCCAGCAGGCCCTCGACAGGGTTGGCTTTCTTT.

This clonotype was observed at least ten times. The gene calls are TRBV6-2 or TRBV6-3 and TRBJ2-1; D tentatively fits TRBD1 or TRBD2 (5 bases each). Germline CDR1 is MNHEY and CDR2 is SVGEGT. The CDR3 is 17 residues long. V was shortened by 0 bases and J by 4 bases, with 16 bases between the two germline ends. DNA for the CDR3: TGTGCCAGCAGTTACTCGAAGGGGACGCCGAGGTACAATGAGCAGTTCTTC. It translates to CASSYSKGTPRYNEQFF.